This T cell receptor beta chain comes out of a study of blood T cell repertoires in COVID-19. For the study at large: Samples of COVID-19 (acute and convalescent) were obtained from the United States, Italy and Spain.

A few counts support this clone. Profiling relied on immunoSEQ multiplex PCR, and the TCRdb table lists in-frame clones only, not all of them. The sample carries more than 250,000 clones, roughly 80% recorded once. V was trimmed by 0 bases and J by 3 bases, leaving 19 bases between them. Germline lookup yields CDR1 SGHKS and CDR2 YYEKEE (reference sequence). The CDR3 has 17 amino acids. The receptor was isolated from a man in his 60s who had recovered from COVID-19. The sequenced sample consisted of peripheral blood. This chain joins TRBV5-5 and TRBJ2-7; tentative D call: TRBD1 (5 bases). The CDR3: CASSLAGPPGNIYEQYF. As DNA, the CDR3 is TGTGCCAGCAGCTTGGCCGGGCCCCCAGGGAATATCTACGAGCAGTACTTC.